The sample holds a few counts of the clone carrying this TCR beta chain. No antigen is known for it. This entry is derived from a study of response to subunit inactivated influenza vaccine. In TCRdb, the RT-PCR reads were re-called with MiXCR into one record per CDR3 protein. The profile shows 530,000 or so distinct CDR3 sequences, around 13% of them singletons. Study observations and caveats: New T cells are recruited in small numbers by each seasonal influenza vaccination, according to the authors' suggestion.

Germline-derived CDR1 and CDR2 are SGHVS and FQNEAQ. The CDR3 contains 16 residues. Trimming left V 0 bases short and J 4 bases short, with 15 bases between. The V gene is TRBV7-8, the J gene TRBJ1-1; D gene ambiguous. The TCR originated in a man between 50 and 59 years old who received an inactivated influenza vaccine. The material was PBMCs from blood, obtained roughly 12 days after vaccination. CDR3 in amino acids: CASSLAFVGVSTEAFF. DNA for the CDR3: TGTGCCAGCAGCTTAGCTTTCGTTGGAGTCAGCACTGAAGCTTTCTTT. Filled out from reference TRBV7-8 and TRBJ1-1, the complete variable domain reads GAGVSQSPRYKVAKRGQDVALRCDPISGHVSLFWYQQALGQGPEFLTYFQNEAQLDKSGLPSDRFFAERPEGSVSTLKIQRTQQEDSAVYLCASSLAFVGVSTEAFFGQGTRLTVV.